This T cell receptor beta chain originates from a study of graft-versus-host responses after intestinal transplantation. Overall study context: Transplant recipients had multivisceral, liver-intestinal, or isolated intestinal grafts. Anti-thymocyte globulin was used for induction in all recipients, who then took tacrolimus and steroids for about three years.

This clone has only one observation. Its antigen is as yet unknown. Study-wide points: Early HvG declines after transplant were associated with peak circulating GvH clone levels. There were GvH clones found in recipient marrow, and some of them appeared first in ileum or blood.

Only in-frame clones appear in the TCRdb table, and some are missing; sequencing was by immunoSEQ multiplex PCR. The sample shows about 130,000 clones, around 90% of them seen only once. Germline CDR1 MDHEN, CDR2 SYDVKM. The CDR3 runs to 13 residues. The V and J ends lost 3 bases and 7 bases respectively, with 7 bases between them. The sample consisted of unstimulated CD4+ T cells sorted from spleen or lymph node cells, taken before intestinal transplant. This receptor was taken from a human donor who received an intestinal transplant. This chain uses TRBV28 with TRBJ1-6; D ambiguous. In DNA form, the CDR3 reads TGTGCCAGCAGTTTCCCGGGGAATTCACCCCTCCACTTT. Protein product: CASSFPGNSPLHF.